The sequence of this T cell receptor beta chain was determined in a study of blood T cell repertoires in COVID-19. Study-wide context: The cDNA or gDNA used as material had been derived from T cells, B-cell-depleted T cells, or PBMCs.

Germline V lookup: CDR1 KGHSH, CDR2 LQKENI. V dropped 0 bases and J dropped 9; count of bases not matched to a gene: 8. The CDR3 is 15 residues long. This clone occurred once. Libraries were prepared by immunoSEQ multiplex PCR; TCRdb keeps only in-frame clonotypes and omits some of them. The sample carries approximately 270,000 clones, about 80% recorded once. Sequencing was performed on peripheral blood. The chain couples TRBV18 to TRBJ2-1; TRBD2 matches 7 bases. This clonotype was sampled from a man older than 75 with acute or convalescent COVID-19. CDR3 sequence (DNA): TGTGCCAGCTCACCACCAATCCGCCGCGGGGGTGAGCAGTTCTTC. Translated, it gives CASSPPIRRGGEQFF. The full variable domain, in which reference TRBV18 and TRBJ2-1 provide the parts outside the CDR3, is NAGVMQNPRHLVRRRGQEARLRCSPMKGHSHVYWYRQLPEEGLKFMVYLQKENIIDESGMPKERFSAEFPKEGPSILRIQQVVRGDSAAYFCASSPPIRRGGEQFFGPGTRLTVL.